This T cell receptor beta chain was recorded in a study of T cells after yellow fever vaccination. Study as a whole: Fractions of low cell number were prepared using SMART-Seq v4 Ultra Low Input. The study's findings and limits: Weaker overall, the secondary response nonetheless peaked faster (day 5 versus 15).

5'RACE template switching generated TCR cDNA, adding a universal primer site and UMIs. In TCRdb, the 5' RACE reads were re-called with MiXCR into one record per CDR3 protein. The sample carries some 300,000 distinct CDR3 sequences, under 9% recorded once. This clonotype was observed at least ten times. Its specificity is not known. Germline loops: CDR1 MNHEY, CDR2 SVGAGI. This CDR3 spans 15 amino acids. After removal of 9 bases from V and 4 bases from J, the junction contained 12 bases not matched to a gene. The V call is TRBV6-5, the J call TRBJ2-1, with 7 bases that match TRBD2. This TCR was recovered from a young man who received the YFV17D yellow fever vaccine. This specimen was CD4+ T cells sorted from PBMCs, taken 5 days after the yellow fever booster vaccination. CDR3 loop: CASGGGRSLYNEQFF. In DNA, the CDR3 is TGTGCCAGTGGGGGGGGGAGGTCCCTTTACAATGAGCAGTTCTTC.